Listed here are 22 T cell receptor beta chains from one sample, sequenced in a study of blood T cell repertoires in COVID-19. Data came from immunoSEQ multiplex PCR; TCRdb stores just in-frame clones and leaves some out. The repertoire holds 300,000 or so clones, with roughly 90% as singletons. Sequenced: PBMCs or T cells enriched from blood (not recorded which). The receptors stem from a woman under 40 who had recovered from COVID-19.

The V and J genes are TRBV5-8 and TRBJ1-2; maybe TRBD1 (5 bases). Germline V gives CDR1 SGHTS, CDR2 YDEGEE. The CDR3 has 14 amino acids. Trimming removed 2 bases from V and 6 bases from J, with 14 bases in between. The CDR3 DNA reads TGTGCCAGCAGCTTAACCTGGCAGGGAAATGGCTACACCTTC. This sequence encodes CASSLTWQGNGYTF.

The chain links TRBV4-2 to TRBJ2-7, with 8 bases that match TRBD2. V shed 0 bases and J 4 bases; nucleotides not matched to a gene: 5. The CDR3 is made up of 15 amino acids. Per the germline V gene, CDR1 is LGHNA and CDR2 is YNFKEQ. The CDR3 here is CASSQEAGASYEQYF. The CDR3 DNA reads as TGTGCCAGCAGCCAAGAAGCGGGAGCTTCATACGAGCAGTACTTC.

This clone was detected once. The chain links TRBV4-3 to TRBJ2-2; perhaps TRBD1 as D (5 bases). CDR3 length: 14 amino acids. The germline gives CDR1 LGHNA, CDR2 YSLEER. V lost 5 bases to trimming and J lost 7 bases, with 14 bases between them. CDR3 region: CASSSNQGVGELFF. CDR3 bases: TGCGCCAGCAGCTCCAACCAGGGTGTCGGGGAGCTGTTTTTT.

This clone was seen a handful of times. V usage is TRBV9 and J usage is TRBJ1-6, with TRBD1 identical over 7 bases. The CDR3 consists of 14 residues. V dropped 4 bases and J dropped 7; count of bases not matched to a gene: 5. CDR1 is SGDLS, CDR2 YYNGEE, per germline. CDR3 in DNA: TGTGCCAGCAGCCTACAGGGGTACAATTCACCCCTCCACTTT. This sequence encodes CASSLQGYNSPLHF.

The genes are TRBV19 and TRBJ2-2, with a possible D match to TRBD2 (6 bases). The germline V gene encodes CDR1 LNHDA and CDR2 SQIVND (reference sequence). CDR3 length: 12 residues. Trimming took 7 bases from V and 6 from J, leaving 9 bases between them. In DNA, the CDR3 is TGTGCCAGTATCGGGGGATCCGGGGAGCTGTTTTTT. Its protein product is CASIGGSGELFF.

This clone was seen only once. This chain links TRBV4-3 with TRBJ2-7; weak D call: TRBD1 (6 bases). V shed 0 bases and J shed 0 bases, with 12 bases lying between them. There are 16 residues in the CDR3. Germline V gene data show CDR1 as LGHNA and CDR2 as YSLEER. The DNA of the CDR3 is TGCGCCAGCAGCCAAGAATTGGGGGCCACCTCCTACGAGCAGTACTTC. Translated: CASSQELGATSYEQYF.

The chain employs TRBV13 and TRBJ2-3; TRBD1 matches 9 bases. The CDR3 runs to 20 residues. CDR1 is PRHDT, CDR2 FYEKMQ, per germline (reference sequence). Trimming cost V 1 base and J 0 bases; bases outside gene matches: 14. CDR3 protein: CASSLASRDRVYGSTDTQYF. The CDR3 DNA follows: TGTGCCAGCAGCTTAGCCTCCCGGGACAGGGTGTACGGAAGCACAGATACGCAGTATTTT.

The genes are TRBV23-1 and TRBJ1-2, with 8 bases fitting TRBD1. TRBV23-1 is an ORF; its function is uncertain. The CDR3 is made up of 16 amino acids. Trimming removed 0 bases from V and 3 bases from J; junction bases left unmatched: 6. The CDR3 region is CASSQSPDREDYGYTF. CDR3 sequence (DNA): TGCGCCAGCAGTCAATCTCCGGACAGGGAGGACTATGGCTACACCTTC.

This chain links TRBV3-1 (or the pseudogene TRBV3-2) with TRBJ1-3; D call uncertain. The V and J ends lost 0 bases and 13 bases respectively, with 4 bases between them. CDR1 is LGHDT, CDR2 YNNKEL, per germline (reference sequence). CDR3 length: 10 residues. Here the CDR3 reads CASSQDIIYF. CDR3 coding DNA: TGTGCCAGCAGCCAAGACATTATATATTTT.

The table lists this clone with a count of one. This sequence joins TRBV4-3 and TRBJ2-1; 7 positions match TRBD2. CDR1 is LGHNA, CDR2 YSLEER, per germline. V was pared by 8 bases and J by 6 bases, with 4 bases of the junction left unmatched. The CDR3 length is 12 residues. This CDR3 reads CASGSGGNEQFF. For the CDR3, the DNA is TGCGCCAGCGGGTCGGGGGGCAATGAGCAGTTCTTC.

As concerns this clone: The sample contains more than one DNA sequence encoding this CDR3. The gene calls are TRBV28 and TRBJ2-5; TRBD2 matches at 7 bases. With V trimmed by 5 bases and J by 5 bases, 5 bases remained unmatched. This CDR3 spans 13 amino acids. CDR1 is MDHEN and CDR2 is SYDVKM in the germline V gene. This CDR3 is CASSLGGQETQYF. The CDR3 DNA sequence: TGTGCCAGCAGTCTGGGAGGGCAGGAGACCCAGTACTTC.

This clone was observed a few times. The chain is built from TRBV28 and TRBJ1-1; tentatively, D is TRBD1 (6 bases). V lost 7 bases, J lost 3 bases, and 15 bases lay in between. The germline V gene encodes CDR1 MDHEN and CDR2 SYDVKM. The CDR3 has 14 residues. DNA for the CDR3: TGTGCCAGCACCACGATCGGGGGGCACACTGAAGCTTTCTTT. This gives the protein CASTTIGGHTEAFF. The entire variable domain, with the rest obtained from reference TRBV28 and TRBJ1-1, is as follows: DVKVTQSSRYLVKRTGEKVFLECVQDMDHENMFWYRQDPGLGLRLIYFSYDVKMKEKGDIPEGYSVSREKKERFSLILESASTNQTSMYLCASTTIGGHTEAFFGQGTRLTVV.

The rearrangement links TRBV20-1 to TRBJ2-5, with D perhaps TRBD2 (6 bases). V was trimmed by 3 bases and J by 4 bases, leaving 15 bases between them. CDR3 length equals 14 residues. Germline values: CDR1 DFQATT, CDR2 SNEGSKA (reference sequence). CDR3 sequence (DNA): TGCAGTGCTAGTTCCGCGGGAAGGGGAGAGACCCAGTACTTC. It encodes CSASSAGRGETQYF.

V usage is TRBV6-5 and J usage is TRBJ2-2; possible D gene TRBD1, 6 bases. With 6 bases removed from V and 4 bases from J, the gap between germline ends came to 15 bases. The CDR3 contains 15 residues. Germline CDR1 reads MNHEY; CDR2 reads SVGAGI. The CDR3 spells CASSPLGTITGELFF. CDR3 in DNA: TGTGCCAGCAGCCCCCTCGGGACAATCACCGGGGAGCTGTTTTTT.

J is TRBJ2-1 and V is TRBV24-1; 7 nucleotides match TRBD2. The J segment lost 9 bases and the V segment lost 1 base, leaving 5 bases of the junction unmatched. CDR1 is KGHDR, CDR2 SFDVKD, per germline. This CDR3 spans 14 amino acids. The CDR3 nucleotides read TGTGCCACCAGTGATTTCGGCCGCGGGAGTGAGCAGTTCTTC. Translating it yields CATSDFGRGSEQFF.

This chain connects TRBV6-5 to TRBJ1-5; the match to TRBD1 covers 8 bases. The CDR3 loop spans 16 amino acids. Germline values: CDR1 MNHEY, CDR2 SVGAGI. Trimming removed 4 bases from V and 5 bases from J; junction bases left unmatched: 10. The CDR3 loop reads CASSLTGDGTYQPQHF. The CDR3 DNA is TGTGCCAGCAGTTTGACAGGGGATGGGACATATCAGCCCCAGCATTTT.

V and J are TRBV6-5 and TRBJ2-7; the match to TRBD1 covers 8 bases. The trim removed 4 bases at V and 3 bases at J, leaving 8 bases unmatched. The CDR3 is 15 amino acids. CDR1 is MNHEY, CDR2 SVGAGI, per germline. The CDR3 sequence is CASSSSPGGNYEQYF. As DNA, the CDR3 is TGTGCCAGCAGTTCCTCCCCAGGGGGCAACTACGAGCAGTACTTC.

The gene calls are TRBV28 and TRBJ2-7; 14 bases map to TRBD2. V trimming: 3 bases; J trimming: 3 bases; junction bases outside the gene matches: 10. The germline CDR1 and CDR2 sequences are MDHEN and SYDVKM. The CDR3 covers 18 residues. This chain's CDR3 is CASSLGRRTSGRLYEQYF. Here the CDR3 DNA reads TGTGCCAGCAGTTTGGGCAGGAGGACTAGCGGGAGGCTCTACGAGCAGTACTTC.

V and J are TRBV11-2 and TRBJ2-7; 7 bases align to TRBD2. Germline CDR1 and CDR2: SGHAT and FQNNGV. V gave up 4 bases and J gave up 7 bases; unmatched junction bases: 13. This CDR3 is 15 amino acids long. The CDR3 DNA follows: TGTGCCAGCAGCTACTTCGGGGAGGGCCTTAGGGAGCAGTACTTC. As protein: CASSYFGEGLREQYF. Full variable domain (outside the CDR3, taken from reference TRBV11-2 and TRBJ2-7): EAGVAQSPRYKIIEKRQSVAFWCNPISGHATLYWYQQILGQGPKLLIQFQNNGVVDDSQLPKDRFSAERLKGVDSTLKIQPAKLEDSAVYLCASSYFGEGLREQYFGPGTRLTVT.

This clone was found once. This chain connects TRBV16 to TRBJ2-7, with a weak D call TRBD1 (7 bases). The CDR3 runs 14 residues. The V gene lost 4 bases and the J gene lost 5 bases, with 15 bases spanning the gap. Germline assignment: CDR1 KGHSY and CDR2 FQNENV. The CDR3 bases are TGTGCCAGCAGCCTTCAGGGGGGCCCGGACGAGCAGTACTTC. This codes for CASSLQGGPDEQYF. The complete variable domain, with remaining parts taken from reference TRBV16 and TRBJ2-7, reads GEEVAQTPKHLVRGEGQKAKLYCAPIKGHSYVFWYQQVLKNEFKFLISFQNENVFDETGMPKERFSAKCLPNSPCSLEIQATKLEDSAVYFCASSLQGGPDEQYFGPGTRLTVT.

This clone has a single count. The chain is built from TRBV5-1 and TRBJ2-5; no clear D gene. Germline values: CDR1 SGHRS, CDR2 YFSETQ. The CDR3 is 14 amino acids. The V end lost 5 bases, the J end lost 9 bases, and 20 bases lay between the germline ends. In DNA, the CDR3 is TGCGCCAGCAGTTCGGAGTACTGGTCGGTGTCCCAGTACTTC. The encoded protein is CASSSEYWSVSQYF.

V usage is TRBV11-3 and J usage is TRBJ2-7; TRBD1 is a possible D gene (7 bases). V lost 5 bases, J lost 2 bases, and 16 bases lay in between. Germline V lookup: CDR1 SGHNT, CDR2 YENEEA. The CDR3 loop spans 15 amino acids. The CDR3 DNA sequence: TGTGCCAGCAGCCCAGGGGGGACCGGGCCCTACGAGCAGTACTTC. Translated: CASSPGGTGPYEQYF.